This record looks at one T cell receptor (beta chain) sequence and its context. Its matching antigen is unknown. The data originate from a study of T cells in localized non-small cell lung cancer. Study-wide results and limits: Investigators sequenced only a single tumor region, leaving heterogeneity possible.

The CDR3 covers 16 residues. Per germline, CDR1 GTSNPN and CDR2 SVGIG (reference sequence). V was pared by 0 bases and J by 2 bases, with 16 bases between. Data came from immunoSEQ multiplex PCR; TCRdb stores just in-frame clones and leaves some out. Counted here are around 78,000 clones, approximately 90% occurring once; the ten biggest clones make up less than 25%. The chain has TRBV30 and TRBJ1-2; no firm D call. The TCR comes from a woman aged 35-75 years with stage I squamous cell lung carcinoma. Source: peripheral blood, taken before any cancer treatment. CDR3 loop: CAWSVGGRRWNYGYTF. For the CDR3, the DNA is TGTGCCTGGAGTGTAGGCGGACGGCGATGGAACTATGGCTACACCTTC.